The 18 T cell receptor beta chains reported below all come from one sample, sequenced in a study of human T cells and chemical hapten exposure. TCRdb reprocessed the RACE reads via MiXCR and lists one record per CDR3 protein. The sample has a few hundred thousand distinct CDR3 sequences, 7.7% seen once. Time point meaning: pre-sensitization, week 0. Treatment described: therapeutic diphenylcyclopropenone sensitization with weekly scalp DPC. Sequenced here: whole blood, sampled in connection with sensitization to the hapten diphenylcyclopropenone (DPC). The source of these receptors is a man between 18 and 29 years old with alopecia areata. Some clones in this sample may be carry-over from other donors' samples.

This clonotype occurred many times. The chain joins TRBV7-3 to TRBJ1-1, with 7 positions matching TRBD1. With 4 bases clipped from V and 1 base from J, the junction kept 3 bases outside the gene matches. CDR1 SGHTA and CDR2 FQGTGA come from the germline V gene. This CDR3 is built from 14 residues. The CDR3 protein is CASSSGQKNTEAFF. The CDR3 DNA reads TGTGCCAGCAGCTCGGGACAGAAGAACACTGAAGCTTTCTTT.

The genes are TRBV11-2 and TRBJ2-3; tentative D call: TRBD2 (5 bases). CDR1 is SGHAT, CDR2 FQNNGV, per germline. The CDR3 consists of 17 residues. The germline V and J ends were trimmed by 2 bases and 2 bases, with 17 bases remaining between them. CDR3 in amino acids: CASSLIRGVIATDTQYF. CDR3 nucleotides: TGTGCCAGCAGCTTAATCCGGGGAGTGATAGCCACAGATACGCAGTATTTT.

This clonotype occurred a few times. The chain carries TRBV7-8 and TRBJ2-7; D is unclear. Trimming took off 5 bases at V and 6 bases at J, with 20 bases between the two ends. The CDR3 is 15 residues long. The germline V gene encodes CDR1 SGHVS and CDR2 FQNEAQ. In DNA form, the CDR3 reads TGTGCCAGCAGCCCATCCAGCCCTGATCGGGCCGAGCAGTACTTC. It is translated as CASSPSSPDRAEQYF.

The chain couples TRBV6-2 or TRBV6-3 to TRBJ1-5; maybe TRBD1 (5 bases). The V gene's germline CDR1 is MNHEY and CDR2 SVGEGT. There are 15 residues in the CDR3. V was clipped by 6 bases and J by 7 bases, with 19 bases between them. The CDR3 DNA follows: TGTGCCAGCAGGACGATAACAGGTTCGCGGCAGCCCCAGCATTTT. Protein: CASRTITGSRQPQHF.

This clonotype has only one observation. This clone may be a read error of a much larger clone one base away. The gene calls are TRBV29-1 and TRBJ1-1; 7 bases fit TRBD1. Germline V gives CDR1 SQVTM, CDR2 ANQGSEA. This CDR3 has 14 amino acids. The CDR3 sequence: CSVEDDRENTEALF. CDR3 DNA: TGCAGCGTTGAAGATGACAGGGAGAACACTGAAGCTCTCTTT.

This clonotype was seen more than once but under ten times. This sequence joins TRBV20-1 and TRBJ2-7; the match to TRBD1 covers 8 bases. Germline V gene sequence: CDR1 DFQATT, CDR2 SNEGSKA (reference sequence). The ends lost 5 bases at V and 5 bases at J; junction bases unmatched: 2. CDR3 size: 11 residues. CDR3 protein: CSASGGHEQYF. The CDR3 DNA follows: TGCAGTGCTTCAGGGGGCCACGAGCAGTACTTC.

V is TRBV6-2 or TRBV6-3 and J is TRBJ1-1; 8 bases align to TRBD1. The CDR3 totals 17 residues. J was trimmed by 1 base and V by 5 bases; bases with no gene match: 12. CDR1 is MNHEY and CDR2 is SVGEGT in the germline V gene. CDR3 region: CASSTHRLDRENTEAFF. The CDR3 bases are TGTGCCAGCAGTACCCACCGGCTGGACAGGGAGAACACTGAAGCTTTCTTT.

The V call is TRBV27, the J call TRBJ2-6; 9 nucleotides align to TRBD1. The CDR3 covers 19 residues. CDR1 is MNHEY and CDR2 is SMNVEV in the germline V gene (reference sequence). V lost 6 bases to trimming and J lost 0 bases; unmatched junction nucleotides: 12. Written as DNA, the CDR3 is TGTGCCAGCAGACAAATTACCGGGACAGGGTTCTCTGGGGCCAACGTCCTGACTTTC. Its translation is CASRQITGTGFSGANVLTF.

This clonotype was detected only a few times. CDR3 DNA sequence: TGCGCCAGCCTTCTTGCTGTGGCCGGGGAGCTGTTTTTT. It translates to CASLLAVAGELFF. The V and J genes are TRBV10-2 and TRBJ2-2; no reliable D call. Trimming left V 8 bases short and J 6 bases short, with 13 bases between. CDR3 length: 13 residues. Per the germline V gene, CDR1 is WSHSY and CDR2 is SAAADI.

The rearrangement joins TRBV4-1 to TRBJ1-2; no definite D call. The CDR3 totals 14 residues. Looked up from germline, CDR1 is MGHRA and CDR2 is YSYEKL. The ends were cut back, 4 bases at V and 8 bases at J, with 17 bases in the middle. CDR3 coding DNA: TGCGCCAGCAGCCGCCTCCCTAAACTCGGGGGCTACACCTTC. Translated, it gives CASSRLPKLGGYTF.

The rearrangement uses TRBV12-3 or TRBV12-4 and TRBJ2-2; tentatively, D is TRBD1 or TRBD2 (6 bases each). The CDR3 extends over 16 amino acids. V was shortened by 6 bases and J by 6 bases, with 20 bases between the two germline ends. CDR3 bases: TGTGCCAGCAGCCTAGGGGGAGGTGCGGCCGCCGGGGAGCTGTTTTTT. It codes for CASSLGGGAAAGELFF.

There are a few counts of this clonotype. This sequence joins TRBV20-1 and TRBJ1-5, with 7 bases that match TRBD1. Trimming at V came to 5 bases and at J to 7 bases, leaving 11 bases not matched to a gene. Germline V gene sequence: CDR1 DFQATT, CDR2 SNEGSKA (reference sequence). The CDR3 is made up of 14 amino acids. CDR3 nucleotide sequence: TGCAGTGCTGAGGAGTACAGGGGTGGACAGCCCCAGCATTTT. It yields the protein CSAEEYRGGQPQHF.

CDR3 sequence reads: CASSQLTLNTGELFF. CDR3 sequence (DNA): TGTGCCAGCAGCCAATTGACCTTAAACACCGGGGAGCTGTTTTTT. The chain links TRBV3-1 to TRBJ2-2; no firm D call. From germline, CDR1 is LGHDT and CDR2 YNNKEL (reference sequence). The CDR3 is made up of 15 amino acids. Trimming cost V 2 bases and J 2 bases, with 9 bases left between them.

The genes are TRBV29-1 and TRBJ2-7; D remains unclear. Per the germline V gene, CDR1 is SQVTM and CDR2 is ANQGSEA. Trimming left V 4 bases short and J 5 bases short, with 6 bases between. The CDR3 runs 10 residues. The CDR3 is CSVGGNEQYF. CDR3 DNA sequence: TGCAGCGTTGGGGGAAACGAGCAGTACTTC.

This clonotype was recorded at least ten times. The V and J genes are TRBV10-2 and TRBJ1-1, with D tentatively TRBD1 (5 bases). Germline lookup yields CDR1 WSHSY and CDR2 SAAADI. Between the trimmed V and J ends, which lost 4 bases and 6 bases, there was a span of 12 bases. The CDR3 totals 13 residues. The CDR3 bases are TGCGCCAGCAGTGGGGCAGGGTGGCCTGAAGCTTTCTTT. Translated, it gives CASSGAGWPEAFF.

This clonotype was seen only a few times. The chain has TRBV7-3 and TRBJ2-2, with 9 bases that match TRBD1. J was trimmed by 8 bases and V by 4 bases; bases with no gene match: 14. This CDR3 has 17 residues. From germline, CDR1 is SGHTA and CDR2 FQGTGA. CDR3 in DNA: TGTGCCAGCAGCTACACCGGGACAGGGTTTCATCCAGGGGAGCTGTTTTTT. The encoded protein is CASSYTGTGFHPGELFF.

A few counts support this clonotype. The rearrangement joins TRBV4-3 to TRBJ1-3; maybe TRBD1 (6 bases). Looked up from germline, CDR1 is LGHNA and CDR2 is YSLEER. V shed 5 bases and J shed 2 bases, with 13 bases lying between them. The CDR3 loop spans 15 amino acids. CDR3 loop: CASSFEQGPGNTIYF. The CDR3 nucleotides are TGCGCCAGCAGCTTTGAACAGGGCCCTGGAAACACCATATATTTT.

This clonotype was found many times. The rearrangement links TRBV12-3 or TRBV12-4 to TRBJ1-2, with 8 positions matching TRBD1. CDR3 length: 14 residues. Unmatched junction bases numbered 7, after V lost 5 bases and J lost 5 bases. The CDR3 region is CASSRTGITYGYTF. In DNA, the CDR3 is TGTGCCAGCAGTCGGACAGGGATCACATATGGCTACACCTTC.